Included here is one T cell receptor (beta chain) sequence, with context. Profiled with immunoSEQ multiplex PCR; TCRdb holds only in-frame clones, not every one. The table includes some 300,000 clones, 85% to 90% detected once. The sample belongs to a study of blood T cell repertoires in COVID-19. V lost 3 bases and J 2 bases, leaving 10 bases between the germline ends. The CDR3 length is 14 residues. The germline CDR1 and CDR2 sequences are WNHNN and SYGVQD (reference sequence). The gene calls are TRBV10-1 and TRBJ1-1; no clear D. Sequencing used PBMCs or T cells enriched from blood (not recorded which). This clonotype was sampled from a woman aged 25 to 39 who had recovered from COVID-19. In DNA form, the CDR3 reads TGCGCCAGCAGTGACGGGTGGATTAACACTGAAGCTTTCTTT. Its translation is CASSDGWINTEAFF.